The sequence of this T cell receptor (beta chain) was determined in a study of blood T cell repertoires in COVID-19. Study-wide background: The United States, Italy and Spain supplied acute and convalescent COVID-19 samples. PBMCs, B-cell-depleted T cells, or T cells provided the cDNA or gDNA that made up the material.

The method was immunoSEQ multiplex PCR; TCRdb's version includes in-frame clones alone and lacks a portion of them. Among 120,000 to 150,000 clones listed, around four fifths were seen once. This clone was detected only once. J was trimmed by 10 bases and V by 6 bases; bases with no gene match: 9. The CDR3 is made up of 14 amino acids. Germline V lookup: CDR1 SQVTM, CDR2 ANQGSEA. The clonotype comes from a human donor in a cohort sampled during active COVID-19. The V gene is TRBV29-1, the J gene TRBJ1-4; the match to TRBD1 covers 12 bases. Sequencing was done on a sample of peripheral blood. Here the CDR3 DNA reads TGCAGCGTGGGGGACAGGGGGCAGGTGGGAAAACTGTTTTTT. Amino acid sequence: CSVGDRGQVGKLFF.